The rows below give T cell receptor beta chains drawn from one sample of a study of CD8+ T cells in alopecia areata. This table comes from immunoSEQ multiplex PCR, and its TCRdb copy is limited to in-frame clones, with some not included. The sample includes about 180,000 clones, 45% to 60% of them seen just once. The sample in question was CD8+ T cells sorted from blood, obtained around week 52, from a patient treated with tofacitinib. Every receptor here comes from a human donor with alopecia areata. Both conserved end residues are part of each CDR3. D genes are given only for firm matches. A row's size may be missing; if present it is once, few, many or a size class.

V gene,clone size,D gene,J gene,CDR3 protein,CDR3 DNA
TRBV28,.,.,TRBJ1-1,CASREVDTEAFF,TGTGCCAGCAGGGAAGTGGACACTGAAGCTTTCTTT
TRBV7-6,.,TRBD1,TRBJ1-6,CASSSGTGDSPLHF,TGTGCCAGCAGCTCCGGGACAGGGGACTCACCCCTCCACTTT
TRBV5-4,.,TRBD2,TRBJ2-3,CASSPRPWGGTPDTQYF,TGTGCCAGCAGTCCCCGTCCTTGGGGGGGGACCCCAGATACGCAGTATTTT
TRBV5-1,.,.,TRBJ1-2,CASSSSLAGYTF,TGCGCCAGCAGCTCCTCCCTCGCGGGCTACACCTTC
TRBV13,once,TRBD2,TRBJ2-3,CASSSGLATSTDTQYF,TGTGCCAGCAGCTCGGGACTAGCGACCAGCACAGATACGCAGTATTTT
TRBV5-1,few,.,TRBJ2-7,CASSLTGPYEQYF,TGCGCCAGCAGCCTCACCGGCCCCTACGAGCAGTACTTC
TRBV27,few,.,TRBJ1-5,CASSRGNQPQHF,TGTGCCAGCAGCCGGGGCAATCAGCCCCAGCATTTT
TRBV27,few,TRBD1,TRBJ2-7,CASSLGQGAREQYF,TGTGCCAGCAGTTTAGGTCAGGGGGCGAGAGAGCAGTACTTC
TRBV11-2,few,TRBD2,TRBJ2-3,CASSTQAGLADTQYF,TGTGCCAGCAGCACCCAAGCGGGACTAGCGGATACGCAGTATTTT
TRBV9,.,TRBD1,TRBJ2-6,CASSFRDRDGANVLTF,TGTGCCAGCAGCTTCCGGGACAGGGACGGGGCCAACGTCCTGACTTTC
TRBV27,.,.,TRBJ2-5,CASAASLRETQYF,TGTGCCAGCGCGGCGTCACTACGAGAGACCCAGTACTTC
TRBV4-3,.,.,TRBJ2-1,CASSQGGFNEQFF,TGCGCCAGCAGCCAAGGAGGGTTTAATGAGCAGTTCTTC
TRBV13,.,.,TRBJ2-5,CASSFRGGSETQYF,TGTGCCAGCAGCTTCCGGGGAGGAAGTGAGACCCAGTACTTC
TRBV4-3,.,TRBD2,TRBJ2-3,CASSLLAFSGTQGGGTDTQYF,TGCGCCAGCAGCCTCCTCGCGTTTTCCGGGACCCAGGGAGGGGGCACAGATACGCAGTATTTT
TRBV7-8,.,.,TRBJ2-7,CASSRPETYEQYF,TGTGCCAGCAGCCGTCCCGAAACCTACGAGCAGTACTTC
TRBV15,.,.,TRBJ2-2,CATSRVGTNTGELFF,TGTGCCACCAGCAGAGTCGGGACGAACACCGGGGAGCTGTTTTTT
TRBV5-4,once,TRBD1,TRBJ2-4,CASSQDRASSHF,TGTGCCAGCAGCCAGGACAGGGCTAGCTCGCACTTC
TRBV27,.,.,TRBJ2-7,CASSSPSQQYF,TGTGCCAGCAGTTCCCCCTCCCAGCAGTACTTC
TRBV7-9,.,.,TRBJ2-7,CASSLAEYKDEQYF,TGTGCCAGCAGCTTAGCCGAATACAAGGACGAGCAGTACTTC
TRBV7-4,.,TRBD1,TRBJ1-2,CASRGYGQELGYTF,TGTGCCAGCAGGGGATACGGACAGGAGCTTGGCTACACCTTC
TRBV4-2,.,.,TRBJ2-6,CASSQGSASGANVLTF,TGTGCCAGCAGCCAAGGTTCGGCTTCTGGGGCCAACGTCCTGACTTTC
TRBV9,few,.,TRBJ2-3,CASSVATSTDTQYF,TGTGCCAGCAGCGTAGCCACTAGCACAGATACGCAGTATTTT
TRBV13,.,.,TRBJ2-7,CASSSNAEGYYEQYF,TGTGCCAGCAGCTCGAATGCGGAGGGCTACTACGAGCAGTACTTC
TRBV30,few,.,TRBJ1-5,CAWNTRGRGQPQHF,TGTGCCTGGAATACTAGGGGGAGGGGGCAGCCCCAGCATTTT
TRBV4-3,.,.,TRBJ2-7,CASSPSDRDYEQYF,TGCGCCAGCAGCCCCTCCGACAGAGACTACGAGCAGTACTTC
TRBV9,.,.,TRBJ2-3,CASRGTSTDTQYF,TGTGCCAGCCGAGGTACGAGCACAGATACGCAGTATTTT
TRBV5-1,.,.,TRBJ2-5,CASSSTPPLETQYF,TGCGCCAGCAGCTCGACCCCACCCCTGGAGACCCAGTACTTC
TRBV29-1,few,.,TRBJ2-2,CSGGARVKGPGELFF,TGCAGCGGGGGGGCTAGGGTCAAGGGACCCGGGGAGCTGTTTTTT
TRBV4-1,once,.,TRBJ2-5,CASSQVGVQETQYF,TGCGCCAGCAGCCAAGTGGGCGTACAAGAGACCCAGTACTTC
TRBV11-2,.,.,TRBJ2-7,CASSLDIYEQYF,TGTGCCAGCAGCTTAGATATATACGAGCAGTACTTC
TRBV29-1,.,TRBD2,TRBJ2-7,CSGGLASEQYF,TGCAGCGGAGGACTAGCTAGCGAGCAGTACTTC
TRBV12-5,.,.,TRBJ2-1,CASGLGTSLSYNEQFF,TGTGCTAGTGGTTTGGGAACTAGCTTATCCTACAATGAGCAGTTCTTC
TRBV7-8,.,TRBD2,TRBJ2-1,CASSLRRGGSYNEQFF,TGTGCCAGCAGCCTTCGGCGGGGGGGCTCCTACAATGAGCAGTTCTTC
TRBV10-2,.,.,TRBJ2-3,CASSELWTGRTDTQYF,TGCGCCAGCAGTGAGTTGTGGACTGGGCGCACAGATACGCAGTATTTT